There are a few counts of the clone carrying this TCR beta chain. Antigen unknown. These data belong to a study of response to subunit inactivated influenza vaccine. General study results and limits: Each seasonal flu vaccination may recruit only limited new T cells, authors suggested.

MiXCR was run by TCRdb on the RT-PCR reads, yielding one entry per CDR3 protein. The sample lists over 750,000 distinct CDR3 sequences; roughly 20% were seen once. Germline values: CDR1 SGHRS, CDR2 YFSETQ. The CDR3 totals 17 residues. V was pared by 0 bases and J by 1 base, with 8 bases of the junction left unmatched. Sequences were derived from PBMCs from blood, sampled more than 4 days after vaccination. This clonotype was obtained from a middle-aged man who received an inactivated influenza vaccine. The V gene is TRBV5-1, the J gene TRBJ2-7, with TRBD1 matching 9 bases. CDR3 bases: TGCGCCAGCAGCTTGGGGAAGAGGGACAGGGCTTCCTACGAGCAGTACTTC. Residues: CASSLGKRDRASYEQYF.